The 17 T cell receptor beta chains presented below share a single source sample, sequenced in a study of T-cell reconstitution after alpha-beta-depleted transplantation in children. Unique molecular identifiers were incorporated during preparation of the TCRbeta library. TCRdb redid the calling of the PCR reads with MiXCR, one entry per CDR3 protein. This sample yields approximately 250,000 distinct CDR3 sequences, of which about 25% are seen a single time; more than 2% belongs to the top ten. The material was PBMCs, obtained before TCRalphabeta/CD19-depleted stem cell transplant. These receptors were taken from a girl between 2 and 10 years old with Fanconi anemia, due to receive a stem cell transplant.

This clonotype was observed many times. In nucleotides, the CDR3 is TGCAGTGCTAGCCCCCTAGCGGGACGAACGGACATTCAGTACTTC. It translates to CSASPLAGRTDIQYF. This chain connects TRBV20-1 to TRBJ2-4, with 9 nucleotides matching TRBD2. Germline CDR1 DFQATT, CDR2 SNEGSKA (reference sequence). The trim removed 3 bases at V and 8 bases at J, leaving 11 bases unmatched. The CDR3 length is 15 residues.

V and J are TRBV18 and TRBJ1-5; D is uncertain. CDR1 is KGHSH and CDR2 is LQKENI in the germline V gene. The CDR3 has 13 residues. Trimming left V 3 bases short and J 1 base short, with 4 bases between. For the CDR3, the DNA is TGTGCCAGCTCACCGGCCAGCAATCAGCCCCAGCATTTT. This codes for CASSPASNQPQHF.

This clonotype was seen repeatedly, ten times or more. The V and J genes are TRBV15 and TRBJ1-1; maybe TRBD1 (6 bases). Trimming pared 1 base from V and 3 bases from J, leaving 6 bases between. There are 13 residues in the CDR3. Germline V gene lookup returns CDR1 LNHNV and CDR2 YYDKDF (reference sequence). As DNA, the CDR3 is TGTGCCACCAGCAGAGGGACAGACACTGAAGCTTTCTTT. Translated, it gives CATSRGTDTEAFF.

The chain recombines TRBV9 with TRBJ2-3; no reliable D call. Germline CDR1 is SGDLS and CDR2 is YYNGEE. The CDR3 loop spans 14 amino acids. The ends were cut back, 0 bases at V and 2 bases at J, with 7 bases in the middle. The CDR3 DNA reads TGTGCCAGCAGCGTAGAAGACCACACAGATACGCAGTATTTT. Amino acid sequence: CASSVEDHTDTQYF.

CDR3 sequence (DNA): TGCAGTGCTAGACCCCTTGCAGGGCCCGAGGGCGAGCAGTACTTC. It encodes CSARPLAGPEGEQYF. The chain carries TRBV20-1 and TRBJ2-7, with D possibly called TRBD1 or TRBD2 (5 bases each). V was shortened by 2 bases and J by 6 bases, with 20 bases between the two germline ends. This CDR3 is built from 15 residues. CDR1 is DFQATT and CDR2 is SNEGSKA in the germline V gene (reference sequence).

V is TRBV20-1 and J is TRBJ2-7, with 7 bases identical to TRBD1. The junction had 14 bases not matched to a gene; V was cut back by 6 bases and J by 6 bases. Germline loops: CDR1 DFQATT, CDR2 SNEGSKA (reference sequence). This CDR3 is built from 14 residues. CDR3 in amino acids: CSAWTGQKAFEQYF. In DNA form, the CDR3 reads TGCAGTGCGTGGACAGGTCAAAAGGCGTTCGAGCAGTACTTC.

This clonotype has a count of ten or more. This rearrangement joins TRBV20-1 to TRBJ2-1; TRBD2 might be the D (5 bases). The CDR3 sequence is 13 residues long. Germline assignment: CDR1 DFQATT and CDR2 SNEGSKA (reference sequence). Trimming pared 3 bases from V and 5 bases from J, leaving 11 bases between. Here the CDR3 reads CSARSTRNNEQFF. The CDR3 DNA is TGCAGTGCTAGGTCCACTAGGAACAATGAGCAGTTCTTC.

V and J are TRBV7-3 and TRBJ2-5, with D maybe TRBD2 (6 bases). V was clipped by 5 bases and J by 1 base, with 11 bases between them. Germline lookup yields CDR1 SGHTA and CDR2 FQGTGA. The CDR3 spans 14 residues. The CDR3 DNA reads as TGTGCCAGCAGCAAAGGAGGGCGCCAAGAGACCCAGTACTTC. It specifies CASSKGGRQETQYF.

The CDR3 protein is CASSPKLIPGRARSYEQYF. In DNA form, the CDR3 reads TGTGCCAGCAGTCCAAAATTGATACCCGGCAGGGCTAGATCATACGAGCAGTACTTC. The chain carries TRBV3-1 and TRBJ2-7, with a weak D call TRBD1 (5 bases). Germline V gene sequence: CDR1 LGHDT, CDR2 YNNKEL (reference sequence). CDR3 size: 19 residues. V was clipped by 6 bases and J by 4 bases, with 31 bases between them.

This clonotype has ten or more counts. This chain links TRBV12-3 or TRBV12-4 with TRBJ2-2; the D call may be TRBD1 or TRBD2 (5 bases each). V lost 6 bases to trimming and J lost 3 bases, with 17 bases between them. The CDR3 is 16 amino acids. CDR3 in DNA: TGTGCCAGCAGCGGCCGGGACCCAACTTACACCGGGGAGCTGTTTTTT. Its protein product is CASSGRDPTYTGELFF.

The J gene is TRBJ2-7, the V gene TRBV29-1; 10 bases fit TRBD2. In germline, CDR1 is SQVTM, CDR2 ANQGSEA. This CDR3 has 13 residues. The V gene end was trimmed by 5 bases and the J gene end by 2 bases; junction bases not matched to a gene: 3. Written as DNA, the CDR3 is TGCAGCGTTATAGGACTAGCGGCCTACGAGCAGTACTTC. This encodes CSVIGLAAYEQYF.

This clonotype was found many times. V is TRBV10-3 and J is TRBJ2-3, with 8 bases aligning to TRBD2. V was clipped by 6 bases and J by 7 bases; unmatched bases: 18. The CDR3 length is 17 residues. Per germline, CDR1 ENHRY and CDR2 SYGVKD. CDR3 sequence reads: CAISPLASGLSSNTQYF. The CDR3 bases are TGTGCCATCAGCCCCTTAGCTAGCGGGTTGTCATCTAATACGCAGTATTTT.

This clonotype showed up just a few times. V is TRBV20-1 and J is TRBJ2-3; the match to TRBD2 covers 9 bases. Losses at the gene ends were 0 bases for V and 6 bases for J; bases not matched to a gene: 10. The CDR3 contains 16 residues. Germline CDR1 is DFQATT and CDR2 is SNEGSKA (reference sequence). CDR3 sequence: CSARDLFSGSGDTQYF. CDR3 nucleotides: TGCAGTGCTAGAGACCTATTTAGCGGGAGTGGGGATACGCAGTATTTT.

This clonotype was seen at least ten times. CDR3 protein: CASSFRSRTGLYEQYF. The CDR3 DNA reads TGTGCCAGCAGCTTTCGATCCCGGACAGGCCTGTACGAGCAGTACTTC. The V and J genes are TRBV7-9 and TRBJ2-7; 7 positions match TRBD1. This CDR3 has 16 amino acids. V dropped 3 bases and J dropped 4; count of bases not matched to a gene: 12. The germline gives CDR1 SEHNR, CDR2 FQNEAQ (reference sequence). Combining the CDR3 with reference TRBV7-9 and TRBJ2-7 gives the whole variable domain DTGVSQNPRHKITKRGQNVTFRCDPISEHNRLYWYRQTLGQGPEFLTYFQNEAQLEKSRLLSDRFSAERPKGSFSTLEIQRTEQGDSAMYLCASSFRSRTGLYEQYFGPGTRLTVT.

The rearrangement joins TRBV29-1 to TRBJ2-5, with D uncertain. The V gene lost 5 bases and the J gene lost 2 bases, with 12 bases spanning the gap. Germline V gives CDR1 SQVTM, CDR2 ANQGSEA. This CDR3 spans 13 amino acids. Written as DNA, the CDR3 is TGCAGCGTTACGCCGGGCATGCAAGAGACCCAGTACTTC. The encoded protein is CSVTPGMQETQYF.

This clonotype showed up many times. This chain connects TRBV24-1 to TRBJ2-1; possibly TRBD1 for D (5 bases). The V gene lost 4 bases and the J gene lost 9 bases, with 15 bases spanning the gap. Germline CDR1 and CDR2: KGHDR and SFDVKD. The CDR3 is made up of 14 amino acids. The CDR3 bases are TGTGCCACCAGTGACTTCGGTCAGGGCAGTGAGCAGTTCTTC. Translation: CATSDFGQGSEQFF.

This clonotype was counted at least ten times. This CDR3 is CASSLAGERDTQYF. The DNA of the CDR3 is TGTGCCAGCAGCTTAGCGGGGGAGAGGGATACGCAGTATTTT. The chain is built from TRBV7-2 and TRBJ2-3; D tentatively reads TRBD1 or TRBD2 (5 bases each). CDR1 and CDR2 from the germline V gene are SGHTA and FQGNSA. The V gene lost 0 bases and the J gene lost 6 bases, with 10 bases spanning the gap. The CDR3 has 14 residues.